The rows below give T cell receptor beta chains drawn from one sample of a study of blood T cell repertoires in COVID-19. The table came from immunoSEQ multiplex PCR; TCRdb's copy has only in-frame clones and leaves some out. The data contain tens of thousands of clones, 89% of them singletons. Sequenced sample: peripheral blood. All receptors derive from a middle-aged man with COVID-19, enrolled during active disease. CDR3s include the opening cysteine and the closing phenylalanine or tryptophan. Each record gives: V gene, D gene, clone size, J gene, CDR3 DNA, CDR3 protein. A D gene is named only where the DNA matches it firmly. Clone size is shown for a subset of rows, as once, few, many or a class of expanded clone.

>TRBV4-2|NA|NA|TRBJ2-7
TGTGCCAGCAGCCAATGGGAGGGGGCCTACGAGCAGTACTTC
CASSQWEGAYEQYF
>TRBV30|NA|NA|TRBJ2-3
TGTGCCTGGAGTGGCGCTACAGGGAGATTTCAGTATTTT
CAWSGATGRFQYF
>TRBV4-3|TRBD1|NA|TRBJ1-6
TGCGCCAGCAGCCACGCGCGGGACAGGGGTAATTCACCCCTCCACTTT
CASSHARDRGNSPLHF
>TRBV6-5|TRBD1|NA|TRBJ2-7
TGTGCCAGCACCCTAGGACAGGGGACCTACGAGCAGTACTTC
CASTLGQGTYEQYF
>TRBV28|TRBD1|NA|TRBJ1-1
TGTGCCAGCAGTTTATGGTTAGGGGGCGGCCTTACTGAAGCTTTCTTT
CASSLWLGGGLTEAFF
>TRBV19|NA|few|TRBJ2-2
TGTGCCAGTAGACGACAGGTGTCAGCCGCCACCGGGGAGCTGTTTTTT
CASRRQVSAATGELFF
>TRBV11-3|TRBD1|NA|TRBJ2-2
TGTGCCAGCAGCTTTCGGACAGGGGGCCCCGGGGAGCTGTTTTTT
CASSFRTGGPGELFF
>TRBV4-3|NA|NA|TRBJ1-2
TGCGCCAGCAGCCAAATTGTCGGCTATGGCTACACCTTC
CASSQIVGYGYTF
>TRBV5-4|NA|NA|TRBJ1-1
TGTGCCAGCAGCTTGGAACAGTCGAACACTGAAGCTTTCTTT
CASSLEQSNTEAFF
>TRBV6-2/TRBV6-3|TRBD2|few|TRBJ2-7
TGTGCCAGCAGTTACTCGGGGACTACAATCTATCACTACGAGCAGTACTTC
CASSYSGTTIYHYEQYF
>TRBV2|NA|NA|TRBJ1-1
TGTGCCAGCAGTGAAGAGGCGACTTACACTGAAGCTTTCTTT
CASSEEATYTEAFF
>TRBV12-3/TRBV12-4|TRBD1|NA|TRBJ2-2
TGTGCCGTTCACAGGGGCACCGGGGAGCTGTTTTTT
CAVHRGTGELFF
>TRBV6-5|NA|NA|TRBJ2-5
TGTGCCGCCCAAGGGGCGGAGACCCAGTACTTC
CAAQGAETQYF
>TRBV18|TRBD1|few|TRBJ1-6
TGTGCCAGCGCCGCGACAGGGGACTCACCCCTCCACTTT
CASAATGDSPLHF
>TRBV6-5|NA|NA|TRBJ1-3
TGTGCCAGCACGCGGGCCTCTGGAAACACCATATATTTT
CASTRASGNTIYF
>TRBV7-9|NA|few|TRBJ1-2
TGTGCCAGCACCAGACAGGAGGCTAACTATGGCTACACCTTC
CASTRQEANYGYTF
>TRBV4-1|TRBD1|NA|TRBJ1-5
TGCGCCAGCAGCCAAGGAAGTAACAGGGGACTGAATCAGCCCCAGCATTTT
CASSQGSNRGLNQPQHF
>TRBV24-1|NA|once|TRBJ1-1
TGTGCCACCAGGCCGGCCGGGGGGAACACTGAAGCTTTCTTT
CATRPAGGNTEAFF
>TRBV28|TRBD1|NA|TRBJ1-2
TGTGCCAGCAAACTAGGGACAGGGGGGAACTATGGCTACACCTTC
CASKLGTGGNYGYTF
>TRBV7-9|NA|NA|TRBJ2-7
TGTGCCAGCAGCTTAGATTGGGTAGCAGGGGCAGGCGAGCAGTACTTC
CASSLDWVAGAGEQYF
>TRBV5-1|NA|NA|TRBJ2-1
TGCGCCAGCAGCTACTCAGGGGACAATGAGCAGTTCTTC
CASSYSGDNEQFF
>TRBV6-4|NA|NA|TRBJ1-6
TGTGCCAGCAGTGAAAGCCCGGGTAACTCACCCCTCCACTTT
CASSESPGNSPLHF
>TRBV25-1|NA|once|TRBJ1-2
TGTGCCAGCCAGCGGGGGCCGGACTATGGCTACACCTTC
CASQRGPDYGYTF
>TRBV6-5|TRBD1|NA|TRBJ1-1
TGTGCCAGCAGTTCGTCCCCTGACAGGGGGCTAGGTGAAGCTTTCTTT
CASSSSPDRGLGEAFF
>TRBV30|NA|NA|TRBJ1-2
TGTGCCTGGAGTCCCCCCCCCGACAGAGACTATGGCTACACCTTC
CAWSPPPDRDYGYTF
>TRBV7-2|NA|once|TRBJ1-6
TGTGCCAGCAGCAGGGACAACTCTAAGTATAATTCACCCCTCCACTTT
CASSRDNSKYNSPLHF
>TRBV2|TRBD1|NA|TRBJ2-1
TGTGCCAGCAGTGAAAGGGACAGCTCCTACAATGAGCAGTTCTTC
CASSERDSSYNEQFF
>TRBV11-2|NA|once|TRBJ2-3
TGTGCCAGCAGCTTAGAACGGTACGCAAATACGCAGTATTTT
CASSLERYANTQYF
>TRBV5-8|TRBD1|NA|TRBJ1-2
TGTGCCAGCAGCTTGCAGGGGGCGAAGGCTGGCTACACCTTC
CASSLQGAKAGYTF
>TRBV7-6|TRBD2|NA|TRBJ2-1
TGTGCCAGCAGCTCTGCGACTAGCGGGGGGGCCGATGAGCAGTTCTTC
CASSSATSGGADEQFF
>TRBV29-1|NA|NA|TRBJ2-3
TGCAGCGGGACAGGCACAGATACGCAGTATTTT
CSGTGTDTQYF
>TRBV6-6|TRBD1|NA|TRBJ1-2
TGTGCCAGCAGTCAACAGGGGGCGCCTGGCTACACCTTC
CASSQQGAPGYTF
>TRBV4-1|TRBD1|NA|TRBJ1-2
TGCGCCAGCAGCCGACCTGAACAGGGGGCTTCTGGCTACACCTTC
CASSRPEQGASGYTF
>TRBV2|NA|NA|TRBJ1-1
TGTGCCAGCAGTGAAGAAGGAGGGATGAACACTGAAGCTTTCTTT
CASSEEGGMNTEAFF
>TRBV5-4|NA|NA|TRBJ1-2
TGTGCCAGCAGGCCCGCTTCCGACAGGATCTATGGCTACACCTTC
CASRPASDRIYGYTF
>TRBV6-2/TRBV6-3|NA|few|TRBJ2-7
TGTGCCAGCAGTTCGGACACTTTAGCCTACGAGCAGTACTTC
CASSSDTLAYEQYF
>TRBV12-5|TRBD2|NA|TRBJ2-3
TGTGCTAGTGGTTTCTCCCTAGCGGGGGGCATTGATAGCACAGATACGCAGTATTTT
CASGFSLAGGIDSTDTQYF
>TRBV5-6|TRBD1|NA|TRBJ2-3
TGTGCCAGCAGCTTCCAGGGGGCGGGAGATACGCAGTATTTT
CASSFQGAGDTQYF
>TRBV10-3|NA|NA|TRBJ2-7
TGTGCCATCAGTGAGCAAACATACGAGCAGTACTTC
CAISEQTYEQYF
>TRBV5-4|NA|NA|TRBJ2-7
TGTGCCAGCAGCTCATCGGGGGTTGCCAGCTACGAGCAGTACTTC
CASSSSGVASYEQYF
>TRBV13|TRBD1|NA|TRBJ1-1
TGTGCCAGCAGCTTCTATGGGACAGTCATGAACACTGAAGCTTTCTTT
CASSFYGTVMNTEAFF
>TRBV19|NA|once|TRBJ1-5
TGTGCCAGTAGTATAGTGGCCGACAATCAGCCCCAGCATTTT
CASSIVADNQPQHF
>TRBV7-8|TRBD1|NA|TRBJ2-7
TGTGCCAGCAGCTTAGGAGACAGGGCCCACGAGCAGTACTTC
CASSLGDRAHEQYF
>TRBV7-2|TRBD1|NA|TRBJ1-1
TGTGCCAGCAGCTCACAGGGGGCGGGCGGCACTGAAGCTTTCTTT
CASSSQGAGGTEAFF
>TRBV28|NA|NA|TRBJ1-6
TGTGCCAGCAGTTTAGCAGGGGTGGGTTCACCCCTCCACTTT
CASSLAGVGSPLHF
>TRBV6-5|TRBD1|NA|TRBJ1-4
TGTGCCAGCAGCCCACAGGGGGGGGGACTGTTTTTT
CASSPQGGGLFF
>TRBV6-5|NA|NA|TRBJ1-2
TGTGCCAGCAGCCAAGGGGAAGCCAACTATGGCTACACCTTC
CASSQGEANYGYTF
>TRBV5-4|TRBD1|NA|TRBJ1-2
TGTGCCAGCAGCTCCGGGACAGGGAGCTATGGCTACACCTTC
CASSSGTGSYGYTF
>TRBV18|TRBD1|NA|TRBJ1-5
TGTGCCAGCTCACCGGACAGGGTGTATCAGCCCCAGCATTTT
CASSPDRVYQPQHF
>TRBV5-4|NA|NA|TRBJ2-7
TGTGCCAGCAGCTTGGCCGTAGCATCGAGCTCCTACGAGCAGTACTTC
CASSLAVASSSYEQYF